This T cell receptor beta chain was documented in a study of blood T cell repertoires in COVID-19. Turning to the study itself: Samples representing acute and convalescent COVID-19 were sourced from the United States, Italy and Spain.

Measured with immunoSEQ multiplex PCR; TCRdb has only the in-frame clones, and not every one. The data hold around 310,000 clones, with about 91% observed a single time. The participants were between about 18 and 90 years old and came from fewer than 25 US areas. In germline, CDR1 is MDHEN, CDR2 SYDVKM. V trimming: 6 bases; J trimming: 9 bases; junction bases outside the gene matches: 6. This CDR3 is built from 15 residues. The chain links TRBV28 to TRBJ2-2; 14 nucleotides line up with TRBD2. The source of this sequence is a middle-aged woman who had recovered from COVID-19. The specimen was PBMCs or T cells enriched from blood (not recorded which). The CDR3 DNA sequence: TGTGCCAGCAGCAGACTAGCGGGGGGGCTACGGGAGCTGTTTTTT. Translated, it gives CASSRLAGGLRELFF.